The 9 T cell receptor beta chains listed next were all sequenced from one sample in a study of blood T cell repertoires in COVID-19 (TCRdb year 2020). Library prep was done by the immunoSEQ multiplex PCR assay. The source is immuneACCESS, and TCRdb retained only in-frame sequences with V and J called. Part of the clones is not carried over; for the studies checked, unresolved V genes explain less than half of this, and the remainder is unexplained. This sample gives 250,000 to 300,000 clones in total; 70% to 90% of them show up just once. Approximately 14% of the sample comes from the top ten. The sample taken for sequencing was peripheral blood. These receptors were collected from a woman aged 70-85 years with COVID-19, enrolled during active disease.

The CDR3 coding sequence is TGCGCCAGCAGCTCGTCCAGGGGACTAAACACCGGGGAGCTGTTTTTT. Translated: CASSSSRGLNTGELFF. The V and J genes are TRBV5-1 and TRBJ2-2; a possible D gene is TRBD2 (7 bases). There are 16 residues in the CDR3. V gave up 3 bases and J gave up 2 bases, with 14 bases separating them. CDR1 and CDR2 from the germline V gene are SGHRS and YFSETQ.

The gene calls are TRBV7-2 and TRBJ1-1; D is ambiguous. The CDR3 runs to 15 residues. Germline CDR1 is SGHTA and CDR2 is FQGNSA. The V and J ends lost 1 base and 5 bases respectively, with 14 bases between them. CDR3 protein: CASSLERPRMTEAFF. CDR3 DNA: TGTGCCAGCAGCTTAGAGCGGCCTCGAATGACTGAAGCTTTCTTT.

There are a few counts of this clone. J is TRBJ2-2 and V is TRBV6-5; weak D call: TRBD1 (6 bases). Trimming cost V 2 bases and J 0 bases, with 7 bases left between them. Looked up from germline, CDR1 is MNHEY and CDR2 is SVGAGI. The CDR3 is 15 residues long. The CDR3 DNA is TGTGCCAGCAGTTACAGGACAGCGAACACCGGGGAGCTGTTTTTT. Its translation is CASSYRTANTGELFF.

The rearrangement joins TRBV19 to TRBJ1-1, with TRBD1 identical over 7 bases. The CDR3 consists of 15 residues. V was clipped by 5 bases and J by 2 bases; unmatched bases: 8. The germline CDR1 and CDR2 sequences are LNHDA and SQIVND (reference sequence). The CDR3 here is CASSFRGSGNTEAFF. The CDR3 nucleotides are TGTGCCAGTAGTTTCAGGGGGTCAGGAAACACTGAAGCTTTCTTT.

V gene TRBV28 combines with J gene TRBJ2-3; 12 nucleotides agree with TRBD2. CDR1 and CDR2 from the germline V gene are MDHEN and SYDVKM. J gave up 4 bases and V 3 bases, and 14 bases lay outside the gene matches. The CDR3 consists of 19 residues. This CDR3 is CASSFGRGLAGGQSDTQYF. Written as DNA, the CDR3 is TGTGCCAGCAGTTTTGGTCGCGGGCTAGCGGGGGGGCAATCAGATACGCAGTATTTT. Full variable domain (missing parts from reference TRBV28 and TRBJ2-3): DVKVTQSSRYLVKRTGEKVFLECVQDMDHENMFWYRQDPGLGLRLIYFSYDVKMKEKGDIPEGYSVSREKKERFSLILESASTNQTSMYLCASSFGRGLAGGQSDTQYFGPGTRLTVL.

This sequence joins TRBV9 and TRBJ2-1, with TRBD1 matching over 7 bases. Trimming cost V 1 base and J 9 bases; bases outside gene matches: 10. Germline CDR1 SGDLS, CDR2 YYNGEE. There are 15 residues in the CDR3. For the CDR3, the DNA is TGTGCCAGCAGCGTAATCTCCCAGGGGGACAGTGAGCAGTTCTTC. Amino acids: CASSVISQGDSEQFF.

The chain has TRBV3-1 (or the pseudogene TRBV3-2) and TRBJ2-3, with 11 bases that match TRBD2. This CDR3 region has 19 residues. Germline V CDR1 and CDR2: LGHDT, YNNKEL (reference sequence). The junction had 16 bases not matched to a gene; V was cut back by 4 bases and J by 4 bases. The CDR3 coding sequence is TGTGCCAGCAGCCTAACTAGCGGGGGCGGAGATCTAGTCGCAGATACGCAGTATTTT. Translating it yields CASSLTSGGGDLVADTQYF.

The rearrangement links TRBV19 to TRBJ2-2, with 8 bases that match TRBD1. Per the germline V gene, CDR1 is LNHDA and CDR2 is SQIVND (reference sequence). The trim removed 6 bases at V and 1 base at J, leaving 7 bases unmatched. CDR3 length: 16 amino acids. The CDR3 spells CASRKPGTGNTGELFF. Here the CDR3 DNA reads TGTGCCAGTAGGAAACCCGGGACAGGGAACACCGGGGAGCTGTTTTTT.

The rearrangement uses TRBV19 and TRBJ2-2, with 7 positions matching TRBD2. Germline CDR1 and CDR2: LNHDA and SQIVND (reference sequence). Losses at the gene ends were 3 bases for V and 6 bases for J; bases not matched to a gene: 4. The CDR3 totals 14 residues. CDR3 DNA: TGTGCCAGTAGTATCGGGGGAGGGGCCGGGGAGCTGTTTTTT. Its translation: CASSIGGGAGELFF.